This paragraph covers one TCR beta chain sequence. The sample originates from a study of T cells of healthy individuals. V dropped 0 bases and J dropped 3 bases, with 17 bases sitting between them. The germline V gene has CDR1 MNHEY and CDR2 SVGEGT. The CDR3 spans 17 residues. TCRdb analysed the 5' RACE reads with MiXCR anew, one entry per CDR3 protein. This table has approximately 100,000 distinct CDR3 sequences, 15% to 20% appearing once. This TCR was sampled from a human donor in good health. The chain is built from TRBV6-2 or TRBV6-3 and TRBJ1-1; weak D call: TRBD1 (5 bases). The CDR3 loop reads CASSYSPNPKGDTEAFF. The DNA of the CDR3 is TGTGCCAGCAGTTACTCACCGAACCCTAAAGGGGACACTGAAGCTTTCTTT.